Included here is one T cell receptor beta chain sequence, with context. The data stem from a study of graft-versus-host responses after intestinal transplantation. Study-wide context: Each patient got anti-thymocyte globulin induction, then tacrolimus and steroids for about 3 years.

The CDR3 extends over 16 amino acids. V was shortened by 1 base and J by 7 bases, with 16 bases between the two germline ends. Germline V gene sequence: CDR1 SGHDN, CDR2 FVKESK. Profiled with immunoSEQ multiplex PCR; TCRdb holds only in-frame clones, not every one. Altogether approximately 16,000 clones are present, 67% being singletons, with the ten largest covering 9%. Intraepithelial plus lamina propria lymphocytes were released by processing graft tissue. Source: ileum tissue, taken approximately 700 days after intestinal transplantation. The chain combines TRBV14 with TRBJ2-2; D not resolved. The TCR comes from a human patient who received an intestinal transplant, so some T cells may come from the graft donor. The CDR3 sequence is CASSQVAEPRVGELFF. The CDR3 DNA sequence: TGTGCCAGCAGCCAAGTCGCAGAGCCTCGGGTCGGGGAGCTGTTTTTT.